This entry concerns a single TCR beta chain. Its matching antigen is unknown. This CDR3 comprises 16 residues. Per the germline V gene, CDR1 is LNHNV and CDR2 is YYDKDF (reference sequence). All TRB cDNA libraries came from 5' RACE performed with UMI labels. TCRdb re-called the 5' RACE reads; one entry per CDR3 protein, DNA not given. In all, the sample yields about 53,000 distinct CDR3 sequences. This sample is drawn from a study of CXCR3-negative and CXCR3-positive naive CD8 T cells. Notes on the study in general: For memory CD8+ cells diversity was much lower, but both naive subsets had comparably high diversity. Hydrophobicity of TRB CDR3s was greater in CXCR3-positive naive cells than in CXCR3-negative naive cells.

The gene calls are TRBV15 and TRBJ2-6; TCRdb indicates TRBD1, and absent DNA this call remains unverified. This clonotype was sampled from a human donor in good health. Some clones in this sample may be carry-over from other donors' samples. Source material: naive CXCR3+ CD8+ T cells from blood. Indicated subset: CD45RO-CCR7+CD27+CD95- naive CD8+ T cells expressing CXCR3 (TNR3+). CDR3 in amino acids: CATSRETGSGANVLTF.